These 20 T cell receptor beta chains came from one sample sequenced in a study of blood T cell repertoires in COVID-19. Sequencing used immunoSEQ multiplex PCR; TCRdb keeps in-frame clones, though not all of them. Of under 85,000 clones listed, about three quarters are singletons. Sequenced sample: peripheral blood. The receptors shown here come from a man of 80 years or more with acute or convalescent COVID-19.

The CDR3: CASSWAAPEKLFF. The CDR3 DNA sequence: TGTGCCAGCAGCTGGGCAGCTCCCGAAAAACTGTTTTTT. This chain connects TRBV5-5 to TRBJ1-4; D ambiguous. This CDR3 is built from 13 residues. Deletions cut 3 bases from V and 8 bases from J, with 11 bases between. Germline lookup yields CDR1 SGHKS and CDR2 YYEKEE (reference sequence).

The V call is TRBV6-6, the J call TRBJ2-3; D unclear. Germline V CDR1 and CDR2: MNHNY, SVGAGI (reference sequence). This CDR3 spans 10 amino acids. The V end was cut by 4 bases, the J end by 7 bases, with 3 bases between. The CDR3 protein is CASSLNTQYF. The CDR3, as DNA: TGTGCCAGCAGTTTAAATACGCAGTATTTT.

CDR3 loop: CASSYLTGTDTQYF. CDR3 nucleotides: TGTGCCAGCAGTTACCTTACAGGGACAGATACGCAGTATTTT. This chain uses TRBV6-2 or TRBV6-3 with TRBJ2-3, with a tentative D call TRBD1 (6 bases). Trimming cost V 2 bases and J 3 bases, with 9 bases left between them. The CDR3 runs to 14 residues. CDR1 MNHEY and CDR2 SVGEGT come from the germline V gene.

This clone occurred a few times. The rearrangement joins TRBV27 to TRBJ1-1; D is unclear. This CDR3 comprises 15 residues. Germline CDR1 MNHEY, CDR2 SMNVEV (reference sequence). The germline V and J ends were trimmed by 1 base and 4 bases, with 13 bases remaining between them. CDR3 DNA sequence: TGTGCCAGCAGTTTATTCCCCCTAGGATTCACTGAAGCTTTCTTT. Translation: CASSLFPLGFTEAFF.

The gene calls are TRBV21-1 and TRBJ2-7; the table's D gene call, TRBD1, was not cross checked with the DNA. TRBV21-1 corresponds to a pseudogene. This CDR3 is 14 amino acids long. DNA of the CDR3: TGTGCCAGCAGCCGGGACAAGAGACTCTACGAGCAGTACTTC. It codes for CASSRDKRLYEQYF.

The chain uses TRBV7-2 and TRBJ1-5; unclear D gene. Trimming left V 5 bases short and J 5 bases short, with 7 bases between. The germline V gene has CDR1 SGHTA and CDR2 FQGNSA. This CDR3 is built from 12 residues. CDR3 in amino acids: CASSLFDQPQHF. As DNA, the CDR3 is TGTGCCAGCAGCCTATTCGATCAGCCCCAGCATTTT.

V gene TRBV29-1 combines with J gene TRBJ2-1; D perhaps matches TRBD1 (5 bases). V was pared by 6 bases and J by 4 bases, with 7 bases between. This CDR3 region has 11 residues. Looked up from germline, CDR1 is SQVTM and CDR2 is ANQGSEA. The DNA for the CDR3 is TGCAGCGTAAGGGGTTACAATGAGCAGTTCTTC. Protein product: CSVRGYNEQFF.

This chain links TRBV5-4 with TRBJ2-5; 11 bases are shared with TRBD2. Per germline, CDR1 SGHNT and CDR2 YYREEE (reference sequence). J lost 2 bases, V lost 3 bases, and 3 bases had no gene match. The CDR3 spans 15 residues. The CDR3 nucleotides read TGTGCCAGCAGCTACGGACTAGCGGGTCAAGAGACCCAGTACTTC. Translating it yields CASSYGLAGQETQYF. Filled out from reference TRBV5-4 and TRBJ2-5, the complete variable domain reads ETGVTQSPTHLIKTRGQQVTLRCSSQSGHNTVSWYQQALGQGPQFIFQYYREEENGRGNFPPRFSGLQFPNYSSELNVNALELDDSALYLCASSYGLAGQETQYFGPGTRLLVL.

This rearrangement joins TRBV18 to TRBJ1-5; 7 bases line up with TRBD1. Germline values: CDR1 KGHSH, CDR2 LQKENI. The CDR3 totals 13 residues. The trim removed 3 bases at V and 5 bases at J, leaving 1 base unmatched. The CDR3 here is CASSPDRDQPQHF. CDR3 bases: TGTGCCAGCTCACCCGACAGGGATCAGCCCCAGCATTTT.

In its sample, this clone was seen a few times. V is TRBV9 and J is TRBJ1-1; D remains ambiguous. Trimming took 3 bases from V and 5 from J, leaving 14 bases between them. CDR1 is SGDLS, CDR2 YYNGEE, per germline. CDR3 length: 14 amino acids. The CDR3 DNA follows: TGTGCCAGCAGCGCGACCCCGGGTGGTACTGAAGCTTTCTTT. As protein: CASSATPGGTEAFF.

The chain couples TRBV28 to TRBJ1-2, with 8 bases lining up with TRBD1. CDR1 is MDHEN and CDR2 is SYDVKM in the germline V gene. The CDR3 totals 13 residues. Unmatched junction bases numbered 4, after V lost 6 bases and J lost 4 bases. In DNA form, the CDR3 reads TGTGCCAGCAGGAATACAGGGGGCTATGGCTACACCTTC. Its translation is CASRNTGGYGYTF.

The chain combines TRBV19 with TRBJ1-1, with 10 bases that match TRBD1. The CDR3 sequence is 15 residues long. V was clipped by 7 bases and J by 4 bases; unmatched bases: 9. Germline V lookup: CDR1 LNHDA, CDR2 SQIVND (reference sequence). Written as DNA, the CDR3 is TGTGCCAGTATTCGGGACAGGGGATGGGGCACTGAAGCTTTCTTT. This gives the protein CASIRDRGWGTEAFF. The full variable domain, rest sourced from reference TRBV19 and TRBJ1-1, is DGGITQSPKYLFRKEGQNVTLSCEQNLNHDAMYWYRQDPGQGLRLIYYSQIVNDFQKGDIAEGYSVSREKKESFPLTVTSAQKNPTAFYLCASIRDRGWGTEAFFGQGTRLTVV.

The chain uses TRBV29-1 and TRBJ2-3; D is unclear. Germline V lookup: CDR1 SQVTM, CDR2 ANQGSEA. The V and J ends lost 6 bases and 2 bases respectively, with 3 bases between them. The CDR3 is 10 residues long. In nucleotides, the CDR3 is TGCAGCGTCTTCACAGATACGCAGTATTTT. Translated, it gives CSVFTDTQYF.

The chain couples TRBV7-9 to TRBJ2-5; D possibly corresponds to TRBD1 (6 bases). The CDR3 contains 18 residues. Trimming left V 7 bases short and J 1 base short, with 25 bases between. The germline V gene has CDR1 SEHNR and CDR2 FQNEAQ (reference sequence). CDR3 protein: CASIPRPTVRGVQETQYF. CDR3 sequence (DNA): TGTGCCAGCATCCCCCGCCCCACCGTCAGGGGAGTCCAAGAGACCCAGTACTTC.

The chain recombines TRBV5-1 with TRBJ2-1, with 10 bases identical to TRBD1. Looked up from germline, CDR1 is SGHRS and CDR2 is YFSETQ. V lost 3 bases and J lost 4; bases outside the gene matches: 19. The CDR3 consists of 20 residues. This chain's CDR3 is CASSYSGTGATSPSYNEQFF. Written as DNA, the CDR3 is TGCGCCAGCAGCTACTCCGGGACAGGGGCGACTAGCCCTTCGTACAATGAGCAGTTCTTC.

The rearrangement joins TRBV9 to TRBJ2-3; no clear D. Trimming pared 0 bases from V and 4 bases from J, leaving 9 bases between. Germline CDR1 is SGDLS and CDR2 is YYNGEE. The length of the CDR3 is 14 residues. This CDR3 reads CASSVGLGPDTQYF. The CDR3 coding sequence is TGTGCCAGCAGCGTAGGTCTGGGCCCAGATACGCAGTATTTT.

The chain has TRBV5-1 and TRBJ2-5, with a tentative D call TRBD1 (6 bases). Germline values: CDR1 SGHRS, CDR2 YFSETQ. The CDR3 consists of 13 residues. V dropped 4 bases and J dropped 3 bases, with 10 bases sitting between them. CDR3 protein: CASSSRTEETQYF. In DNA form, the CDR3 reads TGCGCCAGCAGCAGCCGGACAGAAGAGACCCAGTACTTC.

The chain recombines TRBV6-5 with TRBJ1-2; D gene unclear. V gave up 7 bases and J gave up 9 bases, with 9 bases separating them. The germline gives CDR1 MNHEY, CDR2 SVGAGI. The CDR3 has 10 amino acids. The CDR3 reads CASTPPCYTF. The CDR3 DNA reads as TGTGCCAGCACCCCTCCGTGCTACACCTTC.

The CDR3 sequence is CASSPPSRGEQYF. The CDR3 nucleotides read TGTGCCAGCTCACCACCCTCCAGGGGCGAGCAGTACTTC. V and J are TRBV18 and TRBJ2-7, with TRBD1 as a possible D gene (6 bases). Trimming cost V 0 bases and J 6 bases, with 9 bases left between them. Looked up from germline, CDR1 is KGHSH and CDR2 is LQKENI. This CDR3 spans 13 amino acids.

The genes are TRBV2 and TRBJ2-3; 9 positions agree with TRBD1. CDR3 length: 15 residues. The ends lost 6 bases at V and 3 bases at J; junction bases unmatched: 7. Looked up from germline, CDR1 is SNHLY and CDR2 is FYNNEI. The CDR3 loop is CASRLQTGGTDTQYF. The CDR3 DNA reads as TGTGCCAGCAGATTACAGACAGGGGGGACAGATACGCAGTATTTT. The complete variable domain, with remaining parts taken from reference TRBV2 and TRBJ2-3, reads EPEVTQTPSHQVTQMGQEVILRCVPISNHLYFYWYRQILGQKVEFLVSFYNNEISEKSEIFDDQFSVERPDGSNFTLKIRSTKLEDSAMYFCASRLQTGGTDTQYFGPGTRLTVL.